The clone carrying this T cell receptor (beta chain) came up once. Germline V gene data show CDR1 as SNHLY and CDR2 as FYNNEI. The CDR3 totals 15 residues. V was clipped by 8 bases and J by 5 bases, with 20 bases between them. The sample originates from a study of T cell repertoires in ileal Crohn's disease. Around 490 nanograms of biopsy DNA per sample underwent TCRB immunosequencing. Clones were read by immunoSEQ multiplex PCR, and TCRdb kept only the in-frame ones, dropping some. This sample yields some 14,000 clones, of which around 79% are seen a single time; 3.5% to 4.5% belongs to the top ten. The V call is TRBV2, the J call TRBJ2-3; perhaps TRBD2 as D (5 bases). Sequenced material: ileal tissue. The origin of this receptor is an adult with Crohn's disease. CDR3 coding DNA: TGTGCCAGCGAACCAGACACCCATGCGGGAGATACGCAGTATTTT. Its protein product is CASEPDTHAGDTQYF.